The 28 T cell receptor beta chains in this list originate from one sample, sequenced in a study of CD8 T cells in ankylosing spondylitis. TCRdb passed the 5' RACE reads through MiXCR, listing each CDR3 protein once. The table shows about 230,000 distinct CDR3 sequences, with approximately 8% occurring only once. The specimen sequenced was blood, either unsorted or a sorted T cell fraction (not recorded which). The source of these receptors is a female donor with ankylosing spondylitis or in good health (not recorded which).

This clonotype was detected ten times or more. V gene TRBV28 combines with J gene TRBJ1-5; no clear D gene. The CDR3 runs to 12 residues. V lost 6 bases and J 3 bases, leaving 6 bases between the germline ends. Germline loops: CDR1 MDHEN, CDR2 SYDVKM. The CDR3 region is CASRKANQPQHF. The CDR3 region has the DNA TGTGCCAGCAGGAAGGCCAATCAGCCCCAGCATTTT.

This clonotype was observed many times. The chain employs TRBV6-5 and TRBJ1-2; a possible D gene is TRBD1 (5 bases). Trimming removed 2 bases from V and 2 bases from J, with 12 bases in between. CDR1 is MNHEY, CDR2 SVGAGI, per germline. This CDR3 has 15 residues. DNA for the CDR3: TGTGCCAGCAGTTACAGGGGCCAAAGGAACTATGGCTACACCTTC. It specifies CASSYRGQRNYGYTF.

Points on this clonotype: A clone one base away is much larger, so this may be a read error. This chain uses TRBV9 with TRBJ2-7; 7 bases agree with TRBD2. There are 14 residues in the CDR3. Germline assignment: CDR1 SGDLS and CDR2 YYNGEE. Written as DNA, the CDR3 is TGTGTCAGCAGCGTGGGTACTAGCGCCTACGAGCAGTACTTC. This gives the protein CVSSVGTSAYEQYF.

This clonotype was counted ten times or more. This chain uses TRBV12-3 or TRBV12-4 with TRBJ1-1; 9 nucleotides agree with TRBD1. Trimming cost V 7 bases and J 14 bases; bases outside gene matches: 11. The CDR3 loop spans 12 amino acids. This chain's CDR3 is CASTPGQGSMFF. The CDR3 region has the DNA TGTGCCAGCACCCCGGGACAGGGTAGTATGTTCTTT.

Ten or more counts support this clonotype. The rearrangement joins TRBV7-8 to TRBJ2-7; D gene ambiguous. Germline V gives CDR1 SGHVS, CDR2 FQNEAQ. This CDR3 spans 15 amino acids. Trimming took off 1 base at V and 5 bases at J, with 15 bases between the two ends. CDR3 nucleotides: TGTGCCAGCAGCTTAGTTGTCAGTACGGGCGACGAGCAGTACTTC. This translates into CASSLVVSTGDEQYF.

At least ten counts were recorded for this clonotype. V is TRBV10-2 and J is TRBJ2-7; D is unclear. The V and J ends lost 5 bases and 6 bases respectively, with 14 bases between them. The CDR3 is 13 residues long. Germline values: CDR1 WSHSY, CDR2 SAAADI. This chain's CDR3 is CASSPSVLGEQYF. CDR3 coding DNA: TGCGCCAGCAGTCCTTCAGTCCTAGGCGAGCAGTACTTC.

In this sample, this clonotype turned up a few times. This chain uses TRBV27 with TRBJ2-1; possibly TRBD2 for D (5 bases). V lost 7 bases and J lost 4, with 17 bases in between. Per the germline V gene, CDR1 is MNHEY and CDR2 is SMNVEV (reference sequence). The CDR3 has 15 amino acids. CDR3: CASTSAASGYNEQFF. CDR3 coding DNA: TGTGCCAGCACCTCCGCCGCGAGCGGTTACAATGAGCAGTTCTTC.

This clonotype was detected a few times. A much larger clone sits a single nucleotide away, making a read error possible. J is TRBJ2-7 and V is TRBV20-1; TRBD2 agrees at 11 bases. Germline loops: CDR1 DFQATT, CDR2 SNEGSKA (reference sequence). The CDR3 loop spans 16 amino acids. CDR3 residues: CCARDPGLAASYEQYF. The CDR3 region has the DNA TGCTGTGCTAGAGACCCGGGACTAGCGGCTTCCTACGAGCAGTACTTC.

V and J are TRBV18 and TRBJ2-2, with 7 bases matching TRBD2. In germline, CDR1 is KGHSH, CDR2 LQKENI. The CDR3 is made up of 17 amino acids. The trim removed 4 bases at V and 0 bases at J, leaving 8 bases unmatched. The CDR3 loop is CASSRLGSGANTGELFF. The CDR3 DNA reads TGTGCCAGCTCACGCCTCGGGAGCGGGGCGAACACCGGGGAGCTGTTTTTT. Based on the CDR3 plus reference TRBV18 and TRBJ2-2, the full variable domain is NAGVMQNPRHLVRRRGQEARLRCSPMKGHSHVYWYRQLPEEGLKFMVYLQKENIIDESGMPKERFSAEFPKEGPSILRIQQVVRGDSAAYFCASSRLGSGANTGELFFGEGSRLTVL.

This clonotype was detected many times. The chain has TRBV6-5 and TRBJ2-3; 11 bases fit TRBD2. V lost 4 bases to trimming and J lost 7 bases; unmatched junction nucleotides: 7. The germline V gene has CDR1 MNHEY and CDR2 SVGAGI. The CDR3 length is 15 residues. CDR3 in DNA: TGTGCCAGCAGTTGGCCTAGCGGGAGGTTCAATACGCAGTATTTT. Translated: CASSWPSGRFNTQYF.

This clonotype was detected once. This may be a read error, as it is one base from a much larger clone. The gene calls are TRBV7-8 and TRBJ2-3; tentative D call: TRBD1 (5 bases). CDR3 length equals 16 residues. CDR1 is SGHVS and CDR2 is FQNEAQ in the germline V gene. V lost 3 bases, J lost 5 bases, and 18 bases lay in between. CDR3 in amino acids: CASSFLSRVRVDTQYF. The CDR3 nucleotides are TGTGCCAGCAGCTTCCTCTCACGGGTCAGGGTAGATACGCAGTATTTT.

This clonotype is classed as medium-sized. This CDR3 reads CASSLNGQGSYTF. The CDR3 nucleotides are TGTGCCAGCAGTTTAAATGGACAGGGTTCCTACACCTTC. V and J are TRBV12-3 or TRBV12-4 and TRBJ1-2, with 8 bases matching TRBD1. V was pared by 2 bases and J by 10 bases, with 6 bases of the junction left unmatched. The CDR3 spans 13 residues.

This clonotype turned up a few times. V is TRBV30 and J is TRBJ1-2; D remains unclear. The germline V gene has CDR1 GTSNPN and CDR2 SVGIG (reference sequence). This CDR3 is built from 11 residues. The V gene lost 3 bases and the J gene lost 5 bases, with 7 bases spanning the gap. CDR3 DNA sequence: TGTGCCTGGAGAGCCGCATATGGCTACACCTTC. Translation: CAWRAAYGYTF.

The chain joins TRBV12-3 or TRBV12-4 to TRBJ2-7; 7 nucleotides line up with TRBD2. V was clipped by 8 bases and J by 0 bases; unmatched bases: 19. The CDR3 is made up of 18 amino acids. In nucleotides, the CDR3 is TGTGCCAGCTGTCCCTTCGGGAGGCCTCCGCCTAACTCCTACGAGCAGTACTTC. This gives the protein CASCPFGRPPPNSYEQYF.

This clonotype was counted many times. This rearrangement joins TRBV29-1 to TRBJ1-2; a weak D match, TRBD1 (5 bases). The CDR3 runs 16 residues. CDR1 is SQVTM, CDR2 ANQGSEA, per germline. Between the trimmed V and J ends, which lost 2 bases and 0 bases, there was a span of 16 bases. CDR3 in DNA: TGCAGCGTTGAATTGCTTCAGGGTAGTCCTAACTATGGCTACACCTTC. Translated, it gives CSVELLQGSPNYGYTF.

Details on this clonotype: This may arise from a read error, as a much more abundant clone is one base away. This rearrangement joins TRBV15 to TRBJ2-5, with D uncertain. The CDR3 has 14 amino acids. Germline V gives CDR1 LNHNV, CDR2 YYDKDF (reference sequence). The DNA of the CDR3 is TGTGCCGCCAGCAGAGATTCAGGCCAAGAGACCCAGTACTTC. It specifies CAASRDSGQETQYF.

At least ten counts were recorded for this clonotype. The CDR3 region has the DNA TGTGCCAGCAGCTTAGCCGGGACCGGGGGAGATACGCAGTATTTT. Amino acids: CASSLAGTGGDTQYF. V gene TRBV7-3 combines with J gene TRBJ2-3, with D tentatively TRBD2 (6 bases). The CDR3 spans 15 residues. Germline CDR1 SGHTA, CDR2 FQGTGA. The V end was cut by 2 bases, the J end by 5 bases, with 14 bases between.

Many counts were recorded for this clonotype. The chain is built from TRBV20-1 and TRBJ2-3; the D is unclear. CDR3 length: 13 amino acids. Trimming took off 6 bases at V and 2 bases at J, with 12 bases between the two ends. CDR1 is DFQATT and CDR2 is SNEGSKA in the germline V gene (reference sequence). The CDR3 nucleotides read TGCAGTGCCTACGAGCCCCACACAGATACGCAGTATTTT. Translation gives CSAYEPHTDTQYF.

The chain is built from TRBV7-2 and TRBJ2-1; tentative D call: TRBD2 (5 bases). CDR1 SGHTA and CDR2 FQGNSA come from the germline V gene. The CDR3 sequence is 14 residues long. V was cut by 2 bases and J by 9 bases, with 14 bases left in between. The CDR3 coding sequence is TGTGCCAGCAGCTTAACTAGTGGGAAGGTTGAGCAGTTCTTC. Translation gives CASSLTSGKVEQFF.

This clonotype was seen at least ten times. The V and J genes are TRBV7-9 and TRBJ1-3; TRBD1 matches at 12 bases. Germline CDR1 is SEHNR and CDR2 is FQNEAQ (reference sequence). This CDR3 contains 21 residues. After removal of 3 bases from V and 4 bases from J, the junction contained 19 bases not matched to a gene. The CDR3 sequence is CASSFLLRDRGPGSSGNTIYF. The CDR3 DNA sequence: TGTGCCAGCAGCTTCCTCCTCCGGGACAGGGGGCCTGGGTCGTCAGGAAACACCATATATTTT.

Comments on this clonotype: With a much larger clone just one base away, this may be a read error. This chain uses TRBV6-1 with TRBJ2-5, with D unresolved. Per germline, CDR1 MNHNS and CDR2 SASEGT. The CDR3 consists of 13 residues. Trimming stripped 6 bases from V and 3 bases from J, with 11 bases between. The DNA of the CDR3 is TGTGCCAGCAGCACCCGGGTTAAAGAGACCCAGTACTTC. It is translated as CASSTRVKETQYF.

This clonotype was seen repeatedly, ten times or more. The chain links TRBV5-6 to TRBJ2-7; no clear D. Trimming removed 3 bases at V and 5 bases at J, with 12 bases between. The CDR3 has 13 amino acids. Per germline, CDR1 SGHDT and CDR2 YYEEEE. As DNA, the CDR3 is TGTGCCAGCAGCTCCGCTGTAGGACACGAGCAGTACTTC. Its protein product is CASSSAVGHEQYF.

This clonotype occurred many times. CDR3 in DNA: TGTGCCAGCAGTCCCCTTACGGGCAATCAGCCCCAGCATTTT. Amino acid sequence: CASSPLTGNQPQHF. This chain joins TRBV6-1 and TRBJ1-5; no reliable D call. Germline V gives CDR1 MNHNS, CDR2 SASEGT. This CDR3 is built from 14 residues. V lost 5 bases, J lost 2 bases, and 10 bases lay in between.

The chain joins TRBV7-9 to TRBJ2-2; D is uncertain. In germline, CDR1 is SEHNR, CDR2 FQNEAQ (reference sequence). The CDR3 contains 15 residues. The V and J ends lost 5 bases and 6 bases respectively, with 16 bases between them. CDR3 DNA: TGTGCCAGCAGCCCCCCGCGGAACCGACCCGGGGAGCTGTTTTTT. This gives the protein CASSPPRNRPGELFF.

This clonotype was recorded many times. The rearrangement uses TRBV4-3 and TRBJ2-3, with TRBD1 identical over 7 bases. The germline V gene encodes CDR1 LGHNA and CDR2 YSLEER. This CDR3 is built from 15 residues. Losses at the gene ends were 1 base for V and 4 bases for J; bases not matched to a gene: 5. Written as DNA, the CDR3 is TGCGCCAGCAGCCAAGGAGACAGGGACGCAGATACGCAGTATTTT. Translation gives CASSQGDRDADTQYF.

This clonotype was counted many times. J is TRBJ1-2 and V is TRBV7-2; D is undetermined. Trimming shortened V by 3 bases and J by 4 bases, and 6 bases separated the two germline ends. Per germline, CDR1 SGHTA and CDR2 FQGNSA. This CDR3 has 12 residues. The CDR3 region is CASSLGAYGYTF. As DNA, the CDR3 is TGTGCCAGCAGCTTGGGAGCCTATGGCTACACCTTC.

The table lists this clonotype with a few counts. This chain connects TRBV12-3 or TRBV12-4 to TRBJ1-4; TRBD1 is a possible D gene (5 bases). CDR3 length: 13 amino acids. Trimming took 1 base from V and 5 from J, leaving 5 bases between them. CDR3: CASSLGGNEKLFF. CDR3 coding DNA: TGTGCCAGCAGTTTAGGGGGGAATGAAAAACTGTTTTTT.

This clonotype was seen many times. V and J are TRBV6-1 and TRBJ1-3, with D uncertain. Trimming pared 7 bases from V and 2 bases from J, leaving 18 bases between. The CDR3 has 16 residues. Germline values: CDR1 MNHNS, CDR2 SASEGT. CDR3 protein: CASTRETPVTGNTIYF. The CDR3 DNA follows: TGTGCCAGCACCCGAGAGACCCCGGTAACTGGAAACACCATATATTTT.